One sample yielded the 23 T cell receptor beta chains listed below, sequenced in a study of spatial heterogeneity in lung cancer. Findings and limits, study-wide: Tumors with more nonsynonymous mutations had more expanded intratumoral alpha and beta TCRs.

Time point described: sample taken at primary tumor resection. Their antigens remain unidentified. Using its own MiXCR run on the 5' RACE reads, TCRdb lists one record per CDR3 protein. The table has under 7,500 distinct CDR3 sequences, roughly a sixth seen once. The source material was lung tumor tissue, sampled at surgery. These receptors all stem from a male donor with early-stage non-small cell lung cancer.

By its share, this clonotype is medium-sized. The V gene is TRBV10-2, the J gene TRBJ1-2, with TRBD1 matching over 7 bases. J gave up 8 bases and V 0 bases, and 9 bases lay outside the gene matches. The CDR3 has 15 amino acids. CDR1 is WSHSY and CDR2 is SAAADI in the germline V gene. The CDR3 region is CASSESRDSRRGYTF. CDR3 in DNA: TGCGCCAGCAGTGAGTCTCGGGACAGCCGGAGGGGCTACACCTTC.

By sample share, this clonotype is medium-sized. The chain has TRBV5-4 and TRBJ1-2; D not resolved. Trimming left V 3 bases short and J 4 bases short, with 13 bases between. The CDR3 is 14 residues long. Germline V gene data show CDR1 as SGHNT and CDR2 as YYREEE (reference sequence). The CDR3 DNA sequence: TGTGCCAGCAGCTCGTACAAGGGCGGCTATGGCTACACCTTC. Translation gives CASSSYKGGYGYTF.

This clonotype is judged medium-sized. Here the CDR3 reads CASSEGTGNTGELFF. Here the CDR3 DNA reads TGTGCCAGCAGTGAAGGGACAGGGAACACCGGGGAGCTGTTTTTT. The chain joins TRBV6-1 to TRBJ2-2; 7 bases are shared with TRBD1. The CDR3 extends over 15 amino acids. The germline gives CDR1 MNHNS, CDR2 SASEGT. Germline trimming cut 1 base from V and 1 base from J; bases unmatched to any gene: 0.

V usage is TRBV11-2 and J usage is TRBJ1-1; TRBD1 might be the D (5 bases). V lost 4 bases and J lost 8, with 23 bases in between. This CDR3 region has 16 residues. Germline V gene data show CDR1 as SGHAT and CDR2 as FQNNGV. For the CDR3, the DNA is TGTGCCAGCAGCTCCCAGGGTAAGGGAGTTCCGTCCGAAGCTTTCTTT. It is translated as CASSSQGKGVPSEAFF.

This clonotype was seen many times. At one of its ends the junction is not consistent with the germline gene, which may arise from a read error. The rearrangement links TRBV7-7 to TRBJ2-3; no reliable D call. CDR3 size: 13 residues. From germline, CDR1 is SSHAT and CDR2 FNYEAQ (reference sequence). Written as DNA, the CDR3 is TGTGCTAGCAGCTTAAGCCCCGTAGATACGCAGTATTTT. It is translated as CASSLSPVDTQYF.

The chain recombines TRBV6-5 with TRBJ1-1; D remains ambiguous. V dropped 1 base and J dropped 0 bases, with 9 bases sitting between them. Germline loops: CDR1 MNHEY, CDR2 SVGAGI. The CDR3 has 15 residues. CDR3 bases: TGTGCCAGCAGTTACTTTCCAGACATGAACACTGAAGCTTTCTTT. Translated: CASSYFPDMNTEAFF.

CDR3 protein: CASSLGHRDLEQFF. The CDR3 nucleotides read TGTGCCAGCAGCTTAGGTCACCGGGACCTAGAGCAGTTCTTC. This chain uses TRBV11-1 with TRBJ2-1, with D perhaps assigned TRBD1 or TRBD2 (5 bases each). Looked up from germline, CDR1 is SGHAT and CDR2 is FQDESV (reference sequence). V lost 1 base and J 10 bases, leaving 14 bases between the germline ends. CDR3 length: 14 residues.

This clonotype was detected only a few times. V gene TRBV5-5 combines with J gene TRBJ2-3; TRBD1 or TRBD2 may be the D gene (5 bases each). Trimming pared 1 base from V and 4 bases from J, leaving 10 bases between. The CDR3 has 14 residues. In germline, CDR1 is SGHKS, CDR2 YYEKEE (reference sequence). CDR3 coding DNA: TGTGCCAGCAGCTTGATCCGGGGACCAGATACGCAGTATTTT. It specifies CASSLIRGPDTQYF. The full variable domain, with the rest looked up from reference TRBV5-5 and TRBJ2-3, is DAGVTQSPTHLIKTRGQQVTLRCSPISGHKSVSWYQQVLGQGPQFIFQYYEKEERGRGNFPDRFSARQFPNYSSELNVNALLLGDSALYLCASSLIRGPDTQYFGPGTRLTVL.

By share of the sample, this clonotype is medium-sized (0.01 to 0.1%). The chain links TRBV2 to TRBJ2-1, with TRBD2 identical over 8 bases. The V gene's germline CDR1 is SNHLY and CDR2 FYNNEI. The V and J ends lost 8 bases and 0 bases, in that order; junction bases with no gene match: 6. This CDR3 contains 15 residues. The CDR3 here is CASGGLASSYNEQFF. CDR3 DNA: TGTGCCAGCGGAGGACTAGCTAGCTCCTACAATGAGCAGTTCTTC.

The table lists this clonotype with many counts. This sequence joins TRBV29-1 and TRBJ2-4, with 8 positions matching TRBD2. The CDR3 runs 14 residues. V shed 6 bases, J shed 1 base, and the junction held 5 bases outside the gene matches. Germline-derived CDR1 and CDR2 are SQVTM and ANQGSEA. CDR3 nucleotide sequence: TGCAGCGTGCTAGCGGGTGGTGCCAAAAACATTCAGTACTTC. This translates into CSVLAGGAKNIQYF. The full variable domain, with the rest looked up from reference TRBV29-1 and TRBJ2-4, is SAVISQKPSRDICQRGTSLTIQCQVDSQVTMMFWYRQQPGQSLTLIATANQGSEATYESGFVIDKFPISRPNLTFSTLTVSNMSPEDSSIYLCSVLAGGAKNIQYFGAGTRLSVL.

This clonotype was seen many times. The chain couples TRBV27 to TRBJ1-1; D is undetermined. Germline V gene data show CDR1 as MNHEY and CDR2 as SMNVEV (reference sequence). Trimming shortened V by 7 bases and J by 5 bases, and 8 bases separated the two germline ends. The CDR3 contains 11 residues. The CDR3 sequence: CASTPTTEAFF. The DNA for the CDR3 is TGTGCCAGCACCCCAACTACTGAAGCTTTCTTT.

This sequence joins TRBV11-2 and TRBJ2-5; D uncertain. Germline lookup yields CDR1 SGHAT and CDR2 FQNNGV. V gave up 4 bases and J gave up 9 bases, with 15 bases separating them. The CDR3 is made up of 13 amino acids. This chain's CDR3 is CASSSDPLSAQYF. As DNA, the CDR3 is TGTGCCAGCAGCTCGGACCCCCTGAGTGCCCAGTACTTC. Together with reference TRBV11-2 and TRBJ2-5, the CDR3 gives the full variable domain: EAGVAQSPRYKIIEKRQSVAFWCNPISGHATLYWYQQILGQGPKLLIQFQNNGVVDDSQLPKDRFSAERLKGVDSTLKIQPAKLEDSAVYLCASSSDPLSAQYFGPGTRLLVL.

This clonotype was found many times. The DNA of the CDR3 is TGCAGTGCCGACGTTACAGGGTCTGGAAACACCATATATTTT. It is translated as CSADVTGSGNTIYF. V gene TRBV20-1 combines with J gene TRBJ1-3, with D possibly matching TRBD1 (6 bases). V dropped 6 bases and J dropped 1 base, with 13 bases sitting between them. This CDR3 spans 14 amino acids. Germline V gene lookup returns CDR1 DFQATT and CDR2 SNEGSKA (reference sequence).

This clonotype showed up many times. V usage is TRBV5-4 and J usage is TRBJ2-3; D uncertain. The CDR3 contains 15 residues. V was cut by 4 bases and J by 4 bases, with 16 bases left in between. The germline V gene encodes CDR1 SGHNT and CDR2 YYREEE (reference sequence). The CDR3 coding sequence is TGTGCCAGCAGCCCATCAAACCTCCTGCCAGATACGCAGTATTTT. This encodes CASSPSNLLPDTQYF.

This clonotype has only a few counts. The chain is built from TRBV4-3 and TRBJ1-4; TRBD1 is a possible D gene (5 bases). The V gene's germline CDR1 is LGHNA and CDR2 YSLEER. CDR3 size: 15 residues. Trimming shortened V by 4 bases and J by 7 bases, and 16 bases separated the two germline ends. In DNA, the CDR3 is TGCGCCAGCAGCCGGGAGACCCAGGGCGGTGAAAAACTGTTTTTT. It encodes CASSRETQGGEKLFF.

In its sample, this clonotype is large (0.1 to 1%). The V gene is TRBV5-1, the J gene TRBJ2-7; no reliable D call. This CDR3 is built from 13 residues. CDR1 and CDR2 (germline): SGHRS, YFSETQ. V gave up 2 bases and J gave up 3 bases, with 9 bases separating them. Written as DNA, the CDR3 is TGCGCCAGCAGCTTCGGACCCCGCTACGAGCAGTACTTC. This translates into CASSFGPRYEQYF.

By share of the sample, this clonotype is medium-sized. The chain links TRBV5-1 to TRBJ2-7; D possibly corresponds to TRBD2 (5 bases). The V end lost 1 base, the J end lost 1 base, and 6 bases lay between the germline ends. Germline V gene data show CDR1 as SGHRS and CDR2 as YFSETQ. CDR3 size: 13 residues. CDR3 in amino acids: CASSLTRSYEQYF. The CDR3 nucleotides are TGCGCCAGCAGCTTGACTAGATCCTACGAGCAGTACTTC.

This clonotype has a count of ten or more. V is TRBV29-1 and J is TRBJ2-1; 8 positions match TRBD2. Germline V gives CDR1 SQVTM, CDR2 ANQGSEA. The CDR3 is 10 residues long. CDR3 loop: CIAGNNEQFF. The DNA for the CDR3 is TGCATAGCGGGGAACAATGAGCAGTTCTTC.

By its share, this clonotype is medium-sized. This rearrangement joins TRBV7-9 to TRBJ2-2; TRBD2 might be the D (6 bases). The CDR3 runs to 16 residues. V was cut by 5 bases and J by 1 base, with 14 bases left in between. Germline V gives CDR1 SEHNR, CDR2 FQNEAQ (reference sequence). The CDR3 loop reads CASSPGVVLNTGELFF. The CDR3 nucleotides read TGTGCCAGCAGCCCGGGGGTAGTCCTGAACACCGGGGAGCTGTTTTTT. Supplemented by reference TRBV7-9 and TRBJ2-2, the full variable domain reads DTGVSQNPRHKITKRGQNVTFRCDPISEHNRLYWYRQTLGQGPEFLTYFQNEAQLEKSRLLSDRFSAERPKGSFSTLEIQRTEQGDSAMYLCASSPGVVLNTGELFFGEGSRLTVL.

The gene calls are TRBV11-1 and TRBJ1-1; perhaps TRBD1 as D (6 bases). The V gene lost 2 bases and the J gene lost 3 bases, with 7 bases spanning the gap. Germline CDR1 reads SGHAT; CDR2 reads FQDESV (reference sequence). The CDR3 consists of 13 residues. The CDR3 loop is CASSLSGDTEAFF. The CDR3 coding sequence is TGTGCCAGCAGCTTATCAGGGGACACTGAAGCTTTCTTT.

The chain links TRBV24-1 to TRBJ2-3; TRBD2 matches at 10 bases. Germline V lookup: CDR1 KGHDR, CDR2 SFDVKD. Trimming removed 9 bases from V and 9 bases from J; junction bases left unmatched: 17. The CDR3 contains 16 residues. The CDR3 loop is CATSGLSSGGSGTQYF. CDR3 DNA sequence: TGTGCCACCTCTGGGCTCTCTAGCGGGGGAAGTGGAACGCAGTATTTT.

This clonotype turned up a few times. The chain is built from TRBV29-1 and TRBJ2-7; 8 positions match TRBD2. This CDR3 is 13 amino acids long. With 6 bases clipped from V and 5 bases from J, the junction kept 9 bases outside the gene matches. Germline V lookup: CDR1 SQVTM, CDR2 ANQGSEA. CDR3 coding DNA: TGCAGCGTCGGGGGGGTCAGGGAAGACGAGCAGTACTTC. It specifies CSVGGVREDEQYF.

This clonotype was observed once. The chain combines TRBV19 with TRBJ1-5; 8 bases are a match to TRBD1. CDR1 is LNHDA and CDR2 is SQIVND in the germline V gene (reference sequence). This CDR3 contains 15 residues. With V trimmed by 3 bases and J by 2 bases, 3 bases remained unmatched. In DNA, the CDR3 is TGTGCCAGTAGTATGACAGGGGCAGGCAATCAGCCCCAGCATTTT. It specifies CASSMTGAGNQPQHF. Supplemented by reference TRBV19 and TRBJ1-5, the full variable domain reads DGGITQSPKYLFRKEGQNVTLSCEQNLNHDAMYWYRQDPGQGLRLIYYSQIVNDFQKGDIAEGYSVSREKKESFPLTVTSAQKNPTAFYLCASSMTGAGNQPQHFGDGTRLSIL.